The T cell receptor (beta chain) under discussion was sequenced for a study of breast tumors, draining lymph nodes, adjacent tissues. This CDR3 contains 13 residues. CDR1 is KGHSH and CDR2 is LQKENI in the germline V gene. Trimming stripped 3 bases from V and 8 bases from J, with 13 bases between. This clonotype has ten or more counts. Samples came from axillary lymph nodes draining the breast cancer. TCRdb called the multiplex PCR reads again in MiXCR, with one record for every CDR3 protein. The sample has 200,000 to 250,000 distinct CDR3 sequences; less than 45% are singletons. This sequence was found in a female donor with breast cancer. Some clones in this sample may be carry-over from other donors' samples. The material sequenced was axillary lymph node tissue. The rearrangement uses TRBV18 and TRBJ1-2, with a tentative D call TRBD1 (5 bases). CDR3 coding DNA: TGTGCCAGCTCACCGGGACCTCTCGGAGGCTACACCTTC. Translating it yields CASSPGPLGGYTF.